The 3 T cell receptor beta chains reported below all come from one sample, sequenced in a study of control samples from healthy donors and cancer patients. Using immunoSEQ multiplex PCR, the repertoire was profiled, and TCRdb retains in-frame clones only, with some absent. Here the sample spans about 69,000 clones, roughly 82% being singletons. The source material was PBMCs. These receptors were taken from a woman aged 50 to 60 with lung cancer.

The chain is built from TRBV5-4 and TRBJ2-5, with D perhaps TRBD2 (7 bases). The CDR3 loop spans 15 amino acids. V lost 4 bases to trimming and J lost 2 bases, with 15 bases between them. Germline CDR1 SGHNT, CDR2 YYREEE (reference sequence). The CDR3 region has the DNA TGTGCCAGCAGCGGCGGCGGGGGCGTACAAGAGACCCAGTACTTC. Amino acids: CASSGGGGVQETQYF. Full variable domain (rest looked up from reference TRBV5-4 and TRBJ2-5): ETGVTQSPTHLIKTRGQQVTLRCSSQSGHNTVSWYQQALGQGPQFIFQYYREEENGRGNFPPRFSGLQFPNYSSELNVNALELDDSALYLCASSGGGGVQETQYFGPGTRLLVL.

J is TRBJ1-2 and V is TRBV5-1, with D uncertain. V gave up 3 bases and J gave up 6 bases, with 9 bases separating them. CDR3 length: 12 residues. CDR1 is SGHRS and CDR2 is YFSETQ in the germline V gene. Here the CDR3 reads CASSSAGDGYTF. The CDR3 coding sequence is TGCGCCAGCAGCTCGGCCGGGGATGGCTACACCTTC.

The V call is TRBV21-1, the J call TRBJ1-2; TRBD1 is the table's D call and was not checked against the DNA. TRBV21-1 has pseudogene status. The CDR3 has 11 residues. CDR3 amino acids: CASTPGQHYTF. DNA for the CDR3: TGTGCCAGCACCCCGGGACAGCACTACACCTTC.